This TCR beta chain was captured in a study of liver allograft versus peripheral blood T cells. For the study at large: The authors compared T cell receptor repertoires in transplanted livers with those in the peripheral blood of recipients.

TCRdb re-called the reads with MiXCR, one entry per CDR3 protein. This table holds about 9,200 distinct CDR3 sequences, under 20% found once. The germline CDR1 and CDR2 sequences are DFQATT and SNEGSKA (reference sequence). Between the trimmed V and J ends, which lost 2 bases and 2 bases, there was a span of 9 bases. This CDR3 has 14 residues. The clonotype comes from a human patient who had a liver transplant. The T cells may come from the graft donor. J is TRBJ2-2 and V is TRBV20-1, with D unresolved. CDR3 in amino acids: CSARWASNTGELFF. In DNA, the CDR3 is TGCAGTGCTAGATGGGCCAGTAACACCGGGGAGCTGTTTTTT.